Described below is a single T cell receptor beta chain sequence and its context. This clone's antigen is unknown. Just one base apart from a much larger clone, this may be a read error. The sample is drawn from a study of blood T cells in healthy people across ages (dated by TCRdb to about 2015). Notes on the research overall: In model experiments, template switching captured roughly one uniquely barcoded TCR beta cDNA molecule for every two T cells. Age-related changes in TCR beta repertoire diversity were measured in the study by deep sequencing normalized with unique cDNA molecular identifiers. Four age groups were formed from the donors: young (average about 17 years), middle-aged (around 41), aged (roughly 58) and long-lived (more than 75). To avoid experimental bias, donors of different ages were spread randomly across the sequencing lanes. The study analyzed two additional independent replicas of 1 million unique cDNA reads from the same blood draw for two donors, one aged 18 to 30 and one aged 80 or older.

CDR1 and CDR2 are drawn from the germline V gene: SGHRS, YFSETQ. The CDR3 sequence holds 15 residues, the cysteine and phenylalanine included. Only the CDR3 portion is preserved as DNA: 45 bases, with reading frame beginning at the first base. Donors were a few dozen systemically healthy Caucasian individuals from Russia aged roughly 6 to 100 years. Approximately 9.7 milliliters of peripheral blood were drawn from each donor into EDTA-treated Vacutainer tubes. Ficoll-Paque density-gradient centrifugation was used to isolate PBMCs, with at least 6 million per sample. Trizol reagent was used to extract total RNA from PBMCs, with at least 5 micrograms per sample. For every donor, an aliquot of PBMCs went through flow cytometry to measure the percentages of naive CD45RAhigh/CD27high T cells. Preparation of the library involved 5' RACE. TCRdb records Illumina HiSeq 2500 as the sequencer. A second PCR of about 6 to 11 cycles was performed with a sample-barcoded 5' primer and a J-beta primer mix. Each TCR beta cDNA molecule received a unique molecular identifier from a template-switch 5' adaptor carrying 12 random nucleotides. Each sample yielded at least 3 million CDR3-containing paired-end reads. The Mint cDNA synthesis kit, primed by a TRBC-specific oligonucleotide, was used to synthesize first-strand cDNA from all RNA. Following uracil-DNA glycosylase treatment, all cDNA underwent a first 18-cycle PCR with the universal primers M1SS and BC2_uni_R. The paper's data handling went like this. For normalization, 1 million high-quality reads were randomly selected from each sample, with every read carrying a distinct molecular identifier. Reads with shared molecular identifiers were discarded instead of being binned into consensus sequences. CDR3 identification, clonotype clustering and error correction used MiTCR with a Q25 quality threshold and the strictest error-elimination algorithm. Lower-bound total TCR beta diversity was estimated with a nonparametric unseen species model using Euler transformation. TCRdb reanalyzed the raw reads on its own, using fastp at Q25 for trimming and MiXCR for clone calling, and kept in-frame beta chains. Rows are unified per CDR3 protein, each entry keeping the most common DNA and genes. The V and J calls and clone size are TCRdb's, not the authors'. The sample records roughly 680,000 distinct CDR3 sequences, roughly half of which are singletons. In total, the top ten clones hold roughly 14% of the sample.

Paper-wide results and their limitations: Because profiling used bulk unsorted PBMCs, naive and antigen-experienced compartments could not be compared conclusively. Because donor CMV infection status was unknown, age-related changes in expanded clonotypes were potentially confounded. The percentage of naive T cells measured by flow cytometry correlated strongly with observed TCR beta diversity. As age increased, observed TCR beta diversity per million T cells dropped in a roughly linear way, and a significant reduction was already evident by age roughly 40. Total diversity estimates from one million sequenced T cells were considered lower bounds and underestimates. The long-lived group showed more naive CD4+ T cells, fewer expanded clones and increased TCR diversity than the aged group, suggesting age selection.

Sequenced sample: blood. The chain couples TRBV5-1 to TRBJ2-1, with no D gene named confidently. The J call may not be correct, given that the DNA end is closer to TRBJ2-7. The TCR originated in a woman older than 75 in good health. In nucleotides, the sequence is TGCGCCAGCAGCTTGGAAGGGAACACCTACAATGAGCAGTACTTC. It codes for CASSLEGNTYNEQYF.